This T cell receptor (beta chain) was observed in a study of radiation and T cells in renal cell carcinoma. The CDR3 covers 16 residues. CDR1 is SNHLY and CDR2 is FYNNEI in the germline V gene. The V and J ends lost 3 bases and 0 bases respectively, with 13 bases between them. Repertoires were generated with immunoSEQ multiplex PCR, while TCRdb's copy carries only in-frame clones and drops some. The table has some 150,000 clones, approximately 86% seen once. Time point reported: blood 2 weeks post-SBRT. As for treatment: 15 Gy SBRT to primary tumor, nephrectomy 4 weeks later. Sequenced here: blood, sampled from a patient whose treatment included radiotherapy and nephrectomy. The receptor comes from a woman in her forties or fifties with renal cell carcinoma. The genes are TRBV2 and TRBJ2-3; no definite D call. The CDR3 loop reads CASSEFRSSSTDTQYF. The DNA of the CDR3 is TGTGCCAGCAGTGAGTTTCGGTCTTCTAGCACAGATACGCAGTATTTT.